Shown below are 32 T cell receptor beta chains from a single sample sequenced in a study of CD8 T cells in Susac syndrome. The authors reverse transcribed roughly 0.5 to 1 ug RNA with random hexamers. Via MiXCR, TCRdb re-called the immunoSEQ multiplex PCR reads, giving one row per CDR3 protein. The sample has about 150,000 distinct CDR3 sequences, more than 90% seen once. Material: CD4+ T cells from PBMCs. Receptors originate from a human donor with Susac syndrome.

This clonotype was counted a single time. V gene TRBV2 combines with J gene TRBJ1-1; the D gene is possibly TRBD1 (5 bases). The CDR3 is 14 amino acids. V was trimmed by 6 bases and J by 1 base, leaving 12 bases between them. Germline values: CDR1 SNHLY, CDR2 FYNNEI. The CDR3 DNA sequence: TGTGCCAGCAGCCAGGGACTGACGAACACTGAAGCTTTCTTT. Its protein product is CASSQGLTNTEAFF.

The chain is built from TRBV29-1 and TRBJ1-2; possibly TRBD1 for D (6 bases). V dropped 7 bases and J dropped 4 bases, with 10 bases sitting between them. In germline, CDR1 is SQVTM, CDR2 ANQGSEA. The CDR3 extends over 11 amino acids. CDR3 nucleotide sequence: TGCAGCGCAGGGGAAATCTATGGCTACACCTTC. This encodes CSAGEIYGYTF.

Only a few counts were recorded for this clonotype. The chain uses TRBV4-1 and TRBJ2-1, with 9 bases fitting TRBD2. Germline-derived CDR1 and CDR2 are MGHRA and YSYEKL. The ends lost 4 bases at V and 10 bases at J; junction bases unmatched: 14. The CDR3 sequence is 16 residues long. CDR3 coding DNA: TGCGCCAGCAGCCGCTCTAGCGGGAAGGCTCAGAGCGAGCAGTTCTTC. Encoded protein: CASSRSSGKAQSEQFF.

CDR3 in amino acids: CASSFLQGGQPQHF. CDR3 bases: TGTGCCAGCAGCTTCCTCCAAGGAGGTCAGCCCCAGCATTTT. The chain recombines TRBV7-2 with TRBJ1-5; D gene ambiguous. Germline CDR1 and CDR2: SGHTA and FQGNSA. Trimming removed 3 bases from V and 6 bases from J, with 12 bases in between. The CDR3 has 14 amino acids.

This sequence joins TRBV27 and TRBJ2-7; 8 nucleotides align to TRBD1. CDR1 is MNHEY, CDR2 SMNVEV, per germline (reference sequence). The CDR3 spans 16 residues. The V and J ends lost 6 bases and 3 bases, in that order; junction bases with no gene match: 13. CDR3 residues: CASSSSPGQEVYEQYF. Written as DNA, the CDR3 is TGTGCCAGCAGCTCATCCCCGGGACAGGAGGTCTACGAGCAGTACTTC.

The V and J genes are TRBV5-6 and TRBJ1-2; D ambiguous. Trimming took off 1 base at V and 8 bases at J, with 18 bases between the two ends. CDR1 SGHDT and CDR2 YYEEEE come from the germline V gene. The CDR3 totals 15 residues. The CDR3 DNA follows: TGTGCCAGCAGCTTGTGGGATCGGGAGTCAAAAGGCTACACCTTC. Its translation: CASSLWDRESKGYTF.

This sequence joins TRBV4-1 and TRBJ2-3; 9 positions agree with TRBD2. CDR3 length: 16 amino acids. V was pared by 1 base and J by 0 bases, with 2 bases of the junction left unmatched. The V gene's germline CDR1 is MGHRA and CDR2 YSYEKL. The CDR3 DNA is TGCGCCAGCAGCCAAGTAGCGGGGGTAAGCACAGATACGCAGTATTTT. Its protein product is CASSQVAGVSTDTQYF.

The chain uses TRBV7-2 and TRBJ2-3, with D perhaps matching TRBD2 (6 bases). This CDR3 region has 14 residues. The V end lost 4 bases, the J end lost 4 bases, and 12 bases lay between the germline ends. CDR1 and CDR2 (germline): SGHTA, FQGNSA. As DNA, the CDR3 is TGTGCCAGCAGCTGGCCGGGACTCGCAGATACGCAGTATTTT. This gives the protein CASSWPGLADTQYF.

The J gene is TRBJ2-3, the V gene TRBV4-2; D unclear. CDR3 length: 13 amino acids. Deletions cut 2 bases from V and 3 bases from J, with 6 bases between. Germline CDR1 and CDR2: LGHNA and YNFKEQ. CDR3 sequence (DNA): TGTGCCAGCAGCCAACGTAGGACAGATACGCAGTATTTT. Protein product: CASSQRRTDTQYF.

The chain employs TRBV7-3 and TRBJ1-2, with D possibly being TRBD1 (6 bases). The V end was cut by 5 bases, the J end by 5 bases, with 12 bases between. Per germline, CDR1 SGHTA and CDR2 FQGTGA. The CDR3 is made up of 13 amino acids. CDR3 amino acids: CASSVDGQYGYTF. CDR3 DNA: TGTGCCAGCAGCGTTGACGGACAGTATGGCTACACCTTC.

This clonotype was recorded only once. The CDR3 region is CSVGTSGNYEQYF. CDR3 in DNA: TGCAGCGTCGGGACTAGCGGGAACTACGAGCAGTACTTC. This chain uses TRBV29-1 with TRBJ2-7; 13 bases are a match to TRBD2. With V trimmed by 6 bases and J by 3 bases, 2 bases remained unmatched. The V gene's germline CDR1 is SQVTM and CDR2 ANQGSEA. The CDR3 length is 13 residues.

The chain joins TRBV3-1 to TRBJ2-2, with TRBD2 as a possible D gene (6 bases). Germline V gene data show CDR1 as LGHDT and CDR2 as YNNKEL (reference sequence). There are 15 residues in the CDR3. Trimming left V 2 bases short and J 1 base short, with 8 bases between. The CDR3: CASSQMGGNTGELFF. For the CDR3, the DNA is TGTGCCAGCAGCCAAATGGGGGGGAACACCGGGGAGCTGTTTTTT.

The chain uses TRBV9 and TRBJ2-1; D possibly corresponds to TRBD1 (6 bases). CDR3 length: 16 residues. With 0 bases removed from V and 10 bases from J, the gap between germline ends came to 20 bases. From germline, CDR1 is SGDLS and CDR2 YYNGEE. The CDR3 DNA reads as TGTGCCAGCAGCGTAGTTCCGTGGGGGACACATGGAGAGCAGTTCTTC. This codes for CASSVVPWGTHGEQFF.

The chain uses TRBV7-3 and TRBJ2-3; 7 bases agree with TRBD2. This CDR3 has 18 residues. With 5 bases clipped from V and 3 bases from J, the junction kept 17 bases outside the gene matches. The germline V gene encodes CDR1 SGHTA and CDR2 FQGTGA. The CDR3 here is CASSNLDGGSVKTDTQYF. CDR3 bases: TGTGCCAGCAGCAATTTAGATGGCGGGAGTGTGAAGACAGATACGCAGTATTTT.

The chain uses TRBV5-6 and TRBJ2-5, with TRBD2 matching over 14 bases. Trimming at V came to 2 bases and at J to 9 bases, leaving 6 bases not matched to a gene. Germline loops: CDR1 SGHDT, CDR2 YYEEEE. CDR3 size: 15 residues. This CDR3 reads CASSFETSGRAAQYF. In DNA, the CDR3 is TGTGCCAGCAGCTTCGAGACTAGCGGGAGGGCGGCCCAGTACTTC.

The chain links TRBV7-9 to TRBJ1-1; 7 bases match TRBD1. The V and J ends lost 4 bases and 0 bases, in that order; junction bases with no gene match: 5. CDR3 size: 15 residues. From germline, CDR1 is SEHNR and CDR2 FQNEAQ (reference sequence). The DNA for the CDR3 is TGTGCCAGCAGCTCGGGACAGAGCATGAACACTGAAGCTTTCTTT. Translation: CASSSGQSMNTEAFF.

The V gene is TRBV11-2, the J gene TRBJ2-1; 8 positions match TRBD1. J lost 4 bases, V lost 5 bases, and 10 bases had no gene match. CDR3 length equals 16 residues. CDR1 and CDR2 (germline): SGHAT, FQNNGV. Here the CDR3 DNA reads TGTGCCAGCAGCGTTACCGGGACAGGTTTATACAATGAGCAGTTCTTC. Amino acid sequence: CASSVTGTGLYNEQFF.

V usage is TRBV6-1 and J usage is TRBJ2-6, with D tentatively TRBD1 (6 bases). Trimming shortened V by 6 bases and J by 2 bases, and 17 bases separated the two germline ends. The germline V gene encodes CDR1 MNHNS and CDR2 SASEGT. The CDR3 consists of 17 residues. The CDR3 spells CASSWLTTGAGANVLTF. The CDR3 coding sequence is TGTGCCAGCAGCTGGCTTACGACAGGAGCTGGGGCCAACGTCCTGACTTTC.

V is TRBV6-2 or TRBV6-3 and J is TRBJ2-7; D is unclear. CDR3 length: 11 amino acids. Germline CDR1 reads MNHEY; CDR2 reads SVGEGT. V was pared by 5 bases and J by 6 bases, with 8 bases between. Here the CDR3 reads CASSTGGEQYF. CDR3 nucleotides: TGTGCCAGCAGTACTGGCGGCGAGCAGTACTTC.

This clonotype has only a few counts. The V call is TRBV27, the J call TRBJ2-7; the match to TRBD1 covers 9 bases. Per germline, CDR1 MNHEY and CDR2 SMNVEV (reference sequence). The CDR3 has 15 residues. Losses at the gene ends were 0 bases for V and 0 bases for J; bases not matched to a gene: 0. The CDR3 spells CASSLSGQGSYEQYF. CDR3 DNA sequence: TGTGCCAGCAGTTTATCGGGACAGGGCTCCTACGAGCAGTACTTC.

The V call is TRBV29-1, the J call TRBJ2-4; D is uncertain. Trimming removed 7 bases at V and 5 bases at J, with 18 bases between. The V gene's germline CDR1 is SQVTM and CDR2 ANQGSEA. This CDR3 region has 14 residues. The CDR3 bases are TGCAGCGCCCTCTTTCTGGTTCCCGAAAACATTCAGTACTTC. This translates into CSALFLVPENIQYF.

The chain employs TRBV2 and TRBJ2-1; 10 positions match TRBD1. This CDR3 is 16 amino acids long. Germline V gene data show CDR1 as SNHLY and CDR2 as FYNNEI. The V and J ends lost 4 bases and 7 bases, in that order; junction bases with no gene match: 10. The CDR3 sequence: CASSVGLGQGTNEQFF. CDR3 DNA sequence: TGTGCCAGCAGTGTAGGGCTGGGACAGGGGACGAATGAGCAGTTCTTC.

The chain has TRBV5-1 and TRBJ1-1; TRBD1 matches at 8 bases. CDR3 length: 16 residues. Trimming at V came to 1 base and at J to 2 bases, leaving 7 bases not matched to a gene. The V gene's germline CDR1 is SGHRS and CDR2 YFSETQ. This chain's CDR3 is CASSLTQGADNTEAFF. CDR3 coding DNA: TGCGCCAGCAGCTTGACGCAGGGGGCAGATAACACTGAAGCTTTCTTT.

The chain employs TRBV18 and TRBJ2-3; D is perhaps TRBD2 (6 bases). The CDR3 contains 13 residues. Trimming removed 6 bases at V and 4 bases at J, with 11 bases between. Per germline, CDR1 KGHSH and CDR2 LQKENI. The CDR3 DNA sequence: TGTGCCAGCTCCGCGGGGAGCTCAGATACGCAGTATTTT. This sequence encodes CASSAGSSDTQYF.

This rearrangement joins TRBV7-3 to TRBJ2-2; no reliable D call. The CDR3 is 12 amino acids. Germline CDR1 reads SGHTA; CDR2 reads FQGTGA. V was pared by 3 bases and J by 6 bases, with 5 bases between. CDR3 nucleotide sequence: TGTGCCAGCAGCTTCGACTCCGGGGAGCTGTTTTTT. As protein: CASSFDSGELFF.

This clonotype was recorded once. The gene calls are TRBV11-1 and TRBJ2-3; D remains ambiguous. The CDR3 spans 15 residues. V lost 0 bases and J lost 6, with 13 bases in between. Germline V gene sequence: CDR1 SGHAT, CDR2 FQDESV (reference sequence). The CDR3 here is CASSLAKTGLDTQYF. In nucleotides, the CDR3 is TGTGCCAGCAGCTTAGCCAAGACTGGTTTGGATACGCAGTATTTT.

This clonotype has just one count. This chain links TRBV14 with TRBJ2-1; no definite D call. The CDR3 contains 13 residues. Germline CDR1 SGHDN, CDR2 FVKESK. V shed 2 bases and J shed 7 bases, with 9 bases lying between them. CDR3 in amino acids: CASSQRVPNEQFF. The CDR3 DNA is TGTGCCAGCAGCCAAAGGGTCCCAAATGAGCAGTTCTTC.

The chain joins TRBV29-1 to TRBJ2-1, with D possibly matching TRBD1 (5 bases). The CDR3 consists of 15 residues. Germline V gene data show CDR1 as SQVTM and CDR2 as ANQGSEA. V lost 4 bases, J lost 7 bases, and 20 bases lay in between. DNA of the CDR3: TGCAGCGTTGGCGGACAATTAGGGTCGAGTAATGAGCAGTTCTTC. Translated, it gives CSVGGQLGSSNEQFF.

The chain carries TRBV20-1 and TRBJ2-7; D is perhaps TRBD1 or TRBD2 (5 bases each). The V end was cut by 6 bases, the J end by 1 base, with 13 bases between. This CDR3 region has 13 residues. Germline V lookup: CDR1 DFQATT, CDR2 SNEGSKA (reference sequence). The CDR3 sequence is CSASGRRSYEQYF. CDR3 bases: TGCAGTGCGTCGGGACGGAGGTCCTACGAGCAGTACTTC.

The chain couples TRBV20-1 to TRBJ2-7; tentative D call: TRBD1 (6 bases). CDR1 and CDR2 from the germline V gene are DFQATT and SNEGSKA (reference sequence). The ends were cut back, 8 bases at V and 7 bases at J, with 15 bases in the middle. The CDR3 consists of 11 residues. CDR3 protein: CSPSQGGEQYF. The CDR3 DNA reads as TGCAGTCCTTCACAGGGTGGAGAGCAGTACTTC.

V is TRBV11-3 and J is TRBJ2-3; no reliable D call. The CDR3 sequence is 14 residues long. The V end lost 8 bases, the J end lost 2 bases, and 14 bases lay between the germline ends. Germline V gene data show CDR1 as SGHNT and CDR2 as YENEEA. The DNA of the CDR3 is TGTGCCAGCGGCCCCGGAAGATACACAGATACGCAGTATTTT. Its protein is CASGPGRYTDTQYF. Looking up the rest from reference TRBV11-3 and TRBJ2-3 gives the full variable domain: EAGVVQSPRYKIIEKKQPVAFWCNPISGHNTLYWYLQNLGQGPELLIRYENEEAVDDSQLPKDRFSAERLKGVDSTLKIQPAELGDSAVYLCASGPGRYTDTQYFGPGTRLTVL.

The J gene is TRBJ2-5, the V gene TRBV25-1, with 7 bases that match TRBD1. Germline values: CDR1 MGHDK, CDR2 SYGVNS. V was clipped by 1 base and J by 3 bases; unmatched bases: 2. CDR3 length equals 14 residues. The CDR3: CASSEWDREETQYF. CDR3 sequence (DNA): TGTGCCAGCAGTGAATGGGACAGAGAAGAGACCCAGTACTTC.